Shown below are 5 T cell receptor beta chains from a single sample sequenced in a study of blood T cell repertoires in COVID-19. Data came from immunoSEQ multiplex PCR; TCRdb stores just in-frame clones and leaves some out. The table records some 250,000 clones, roughly 85% of them present only once. The sample was peripheral blood. These receptor sequences come from a young woman with acute or convalescent COVID-19.

The chain carries TRBV28 and TRBJ2-3; TRBD2 matches 11 bases. V shed 2 bases, J shed 2 bases, and the junction held 9 bases outside the gene matches. The CDR3 consists of 18 residues. Germline V gene data show CDR1 as MDHEN and CDR2 as SYDVKM. The CDR3, as DNA: TGTGCCAGCAGTTTAGGGGCGACTAGCGGGGCACTCACAGATACGCAGTATTTT. Residues: CASSLGATSGALTDTQYF.

CDR3 nucleotide sequence: TGTGCCAGTAGTCCCCAGCTAGCGGGTCCAGATACGCAGTATTTT. Protein product: CASSPQLAGPDTQYF. The chain links TRBV19 to TRBJ2-3; 8 bases agree with TRBD2. The CDR3 runs to 15 residues. Germline V CDR1 and CDR2: LNHDA, SQIVND (reference sequence). J was trimmed by 4 bases and V by 5 bases; bases with no gene match: 8.

V and J are TRBV3-1 (or the pseudogene TRBV3-2) and TRBJ2-3, with D possibly being TRBD1 (6 bases). Between the trimmed V and J ends, which lost 6 bases and 4 bases, there was a span of 17 bases. The CDR3 runs 15 residues. Germline V gene lookup returns CDR1 LGHDT and CDR2 YNNKEL (reference sequence). The CDR3 coding sequence is TGTGCCAGCAGGCAAAGGGGGTCGAAGGCAGATACGCAGTATTTT. Amino acid sequence: CASRQRGSKADTQYF.

The V and J genes are TRBV19 and TRBJ1-1; no clear D gene. The CDR3 covers 13 residues. The germline V gene has CDR1 LNHDA and CDR2 SQIVND (reference sequence). The V end lost 1 base, the J end lost 4 bases, and 7 bases lay between the germline ends. CDR3: CASSIVRGTEAFF. In DNA form, the CDR3 reads TGTGCCAGTAGTATAGTGCGGGGCACTGAAGCTTTCTTT.

The chain joins TRBV6-5 to TRBJ2-1, with a possible D match to TRBD2 (6 bases). This CDR3 is 16 amino acids long. V dropped 2 bases and J dropped 4 bases, with 15 bases sitting between them. Germline CDR1 MNHEY, CDR2 SVGAGI. CDR3 DNA: TGTGCCAGCAGTTACGGGACTGTTAGCGGATACAATGAGCAGTTCTTC. This codes for CASSYGTVSGYNEQFF.